The 4 T cell receptor beta chains presented below share a single source sample, sequenced in a study of cytomegalovirus exposure and HLA in healthy donors. Primers: 60 Vbeta forward and 13 Jbeta reverse. TCRdb keeps only in-frame clones here, not all; method: immunoSEQ multiplex PCR. This table holds approximately 80,000 clones, about 77% found once. The sequencing sample was made of PBMCs. All receptors derive from a male donor in good health and CMV-seropositive.

The rearrangement joins TRBV10-2 to TRBJ2-2, with D unclear. Deletions cut 10 bases from V and 7 bases from J, with 10 bases between. The CDR3 contains 11 residues. Germline assignment: CDR1 WSHSY and CDR2 SAAADI. The CDR3 region has the DNA TGCGCCACTCACCTAGGCGGGGAGCTGTTTTTT. Translating it yields CATHLGGELFF.

This clone occurred a few times. The chain joins TRBV21-1 to TRBJ2-1; the DNA was not used to check the table's D call, TRBD2. TRBV21-1 is assigned pseudogene status. The CDR3 spans 18 residues. In DNA form, the CDR3 reads TGTGCCATCAGCAAAGGCAGGACTAGCGTAAACTCCTACAATGAGCAGTTCTTC. Protein: CAISKGRTSVNSYNEQFF.

The chain has TRBV5-4 and TRBJ1-2; D not certain. The CDR3 sequence is 12 residues long. Trimming shortened V by 2 bases and J by 4 bases, and 6 bases separated the two germline ends. Per the germline V gene, CDR1 is SGHNT and CDR2 is YYREEE (reference sequence). The CDR3 bases are TGTGCCAGCAGCTTATCGGGCTATGGCTACACCTTC. It specifies CASSLSGYGYTF.

In this sample, this clone turned up a few times. J is TRBJ2-7 and V is TRBV5-1; a possible D gene is TRBD1 (5 bases). The CDR3 sequence is 13 residues long. V lost 4 bases to trimming and J lost 5 bases, with 13 bases between them. Germline CDR1 is SGHRS and CDR2 is YFSETQ. CDR3 bases: TGCGCCAGCAGCGTGACAGTTCTCGACGAGCAGTACTTC. Protein product: CASSVTVLDEQYF.